This TCR beta chain was sequenced in a study of T-cell memory formation after mild COVID-19. Each CDR3 protein is one row after TCRdb ran MiXCR on the 5' RACE reads. The data show 300,000 to 350,000 distinct CDR3 sequences, with roughly an eighth seen just once and around 20% held by the top ten. Material: PBMCs or a T cell subset sorted from them (not recorded which). The sequence was collected from a man aged 18 to 30 who had mild COVID-19 (a few samples of this study predate the infection). Cell type and time point are not known.

CDR3 loop: CASSPSAVKMNTEAFF. CDR3 DNA sequence: TGTGCCAGCTCACCATCGGCCGTTAAAATGAACACTGAAGCTTTCTTT. The chain combines TRBV18 with TRBJ1-1, with no clear D. This CDR3 comprises 16 residues. The germline V gene encodes CDR1 KGHSH and CDR2 LQKENI. Trimming removed 2 bases from V and 0 bases from J, with 13 bases in between.